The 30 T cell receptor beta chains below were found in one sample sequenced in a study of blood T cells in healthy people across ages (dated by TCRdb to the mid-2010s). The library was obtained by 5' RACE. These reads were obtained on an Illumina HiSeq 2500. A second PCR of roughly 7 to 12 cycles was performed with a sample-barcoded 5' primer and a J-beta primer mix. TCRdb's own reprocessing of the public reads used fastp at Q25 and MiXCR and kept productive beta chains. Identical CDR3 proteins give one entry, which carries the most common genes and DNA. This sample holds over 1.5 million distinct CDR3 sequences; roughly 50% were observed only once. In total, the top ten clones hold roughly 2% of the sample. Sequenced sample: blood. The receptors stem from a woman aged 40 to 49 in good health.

This chain's CDR3 is CASSLFGGGPDTIQETQYF. The CDR3 nucleotides read TGTGCCAGCAGCTTATTTGGAGGGGGACCCGATACCATCCAAGAGACCCAGTACTTC. The chain uses TRBV7-9 and TRBJ2-5; D tentatively fits TRBD1 or TRBD2 (6 bases each). The germline V and J ends were trimmed by 2 bases and 1 base, with 23 bases remaining between them. CDR1 is SEHNR, CDR2 FQNEAQ, per germline (reference sequence). The CDR3 loop spans 19 amino acids.

In DNA, the CDR3 is TGTGCCACCAGTGTGCCGCACCGTTGGGCAGATACGCAGTATTTT. Translation gives CATSVPHRWADTQYF. The V and J genes are TRBV24-1 and TRBJ2-3; D unclear. With 5 bases removed from V and 4 bases from J, the gap between germline ends came to 15 bases. This CDR3 has 15 amino acids. Germline CDR1 and CDR2: KGHDR and SFDVKD.

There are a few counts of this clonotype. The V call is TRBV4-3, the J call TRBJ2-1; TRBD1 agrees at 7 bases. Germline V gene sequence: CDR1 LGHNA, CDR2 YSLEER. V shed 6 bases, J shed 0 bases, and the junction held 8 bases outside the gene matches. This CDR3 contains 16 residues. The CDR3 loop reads CASRPGTASSYNEQFF. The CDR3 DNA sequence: TGCGCCAGCAGGCCCGGGACAGCCAGCTCCTACAATGAGCAGTTCTTC.

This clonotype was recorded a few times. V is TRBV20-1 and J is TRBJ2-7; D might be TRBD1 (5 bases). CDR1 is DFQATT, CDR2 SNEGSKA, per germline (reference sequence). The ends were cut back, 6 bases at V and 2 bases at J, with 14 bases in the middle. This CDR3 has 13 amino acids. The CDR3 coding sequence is TGCAGTGCCGCCTTGACAGTGACCTACGAGCAGTACTTC. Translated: CSAALTVTYEQYF.

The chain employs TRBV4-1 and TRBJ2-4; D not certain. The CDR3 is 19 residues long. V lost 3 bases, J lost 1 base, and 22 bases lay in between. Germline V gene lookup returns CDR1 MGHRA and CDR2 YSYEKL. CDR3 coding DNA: TGCGCCAGCAGCCAGACCCAGGCGTCTACCGAAACGGCCAAAAACATTCAGTACTTC. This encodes CASSQTQASTETAKNIQYF.

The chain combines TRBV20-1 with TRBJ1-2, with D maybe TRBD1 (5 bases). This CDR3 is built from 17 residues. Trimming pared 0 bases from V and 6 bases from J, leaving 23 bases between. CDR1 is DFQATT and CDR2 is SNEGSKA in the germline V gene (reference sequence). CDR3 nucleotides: TGCAGTGCTAGAGATAGGGGACCGGGACGCCGCGGGGATGGCTACACCTTC. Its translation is CSARDRGPGRRGDGYTF.

The CDR3 coding sequence is TGTGCCAGCAGCTTCGGGGCTCACTACGAGCAGTACTTC. It yields the protein CASSFGAHYEQYF. This chain uses TRBV5-5 with TRBJ2-7; D may correspond to TRBD1 or TRBD2 (5 bases each). CDR3 length: 13 amino acids. V was pared by 2 bases and J by 3 bases, with 9 bases between. The V gene's germline CDR1 is SGHKS and CDR2 YYEKEE (reference sequence). The full variable domain, completed using reference TRBV5-5 and TRBJ2-7, is DAGVTQSPTHLIKTRGQQVTLRCSPISGHKSVSWYQQVLGQGPQFIFQYYEKEERGRGNFPDRFSARQFPNYSSELNVNALLLGDSALYLCASSFGAHYEQYFGPGTRLTVT.

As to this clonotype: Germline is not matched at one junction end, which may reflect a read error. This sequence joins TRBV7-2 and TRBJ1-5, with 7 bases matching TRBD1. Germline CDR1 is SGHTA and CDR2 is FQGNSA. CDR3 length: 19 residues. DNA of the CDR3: TGTGCCAGCAGCTTCTCCATTGATATTAGACAGGGTTTCAATCGGCCCCAGCATTTT. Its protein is CASSFSIDIRQGFNRPQHF.

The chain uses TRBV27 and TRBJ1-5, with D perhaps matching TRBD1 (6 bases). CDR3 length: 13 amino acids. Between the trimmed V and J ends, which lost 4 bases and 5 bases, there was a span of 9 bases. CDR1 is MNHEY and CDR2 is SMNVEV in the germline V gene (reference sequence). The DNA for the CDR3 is TGTGCCAGCAGTTGGGACACCCATCAGCCCCAGCATTTT. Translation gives CASSWDTHQPQHF.

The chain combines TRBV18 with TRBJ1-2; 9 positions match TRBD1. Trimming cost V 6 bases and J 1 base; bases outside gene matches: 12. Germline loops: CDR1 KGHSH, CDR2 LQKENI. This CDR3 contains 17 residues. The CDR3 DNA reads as TGTGCCAGCTCTCTCGGGACAGGGAGTAGCCTTAACTATGGCTACACCTTC. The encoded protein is CASSLGTGSSLNYGYTF.

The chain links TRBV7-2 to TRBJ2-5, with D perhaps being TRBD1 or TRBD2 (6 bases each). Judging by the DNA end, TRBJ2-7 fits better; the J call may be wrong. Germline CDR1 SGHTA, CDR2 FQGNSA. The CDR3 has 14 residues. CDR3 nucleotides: TGTGCCAGCAGCCAGGGCCGGGGGCGCCACGAGCAGTACTTC. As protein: CASSQGRGRHEQYF.

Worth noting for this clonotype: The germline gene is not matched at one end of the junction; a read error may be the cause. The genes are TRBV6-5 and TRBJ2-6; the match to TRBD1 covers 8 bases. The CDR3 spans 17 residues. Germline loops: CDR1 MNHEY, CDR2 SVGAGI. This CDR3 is CASSYLTGDSGANVPTF. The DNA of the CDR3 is TGTGCCAGCAGTTACCTGACAGGGGACTCTGGGGCCAACGTCCCGACTTTC.

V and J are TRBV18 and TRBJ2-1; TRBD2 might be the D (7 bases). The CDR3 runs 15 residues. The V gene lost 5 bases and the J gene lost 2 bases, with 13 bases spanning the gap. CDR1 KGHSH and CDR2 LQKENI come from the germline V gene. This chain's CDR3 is CASSLYGGPYNEQFF. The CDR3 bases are TGTGCCAGCTCATTGTACGGGGGGCCCTACAATGAGCAGTTCTTC. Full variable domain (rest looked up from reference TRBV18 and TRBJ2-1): NAGVMQNPRHLVRRRGQEARLRCSPMKGHSHVYWYRQLPEEGLKFMVYLQKENIIDESGMPKERFSAEFPKEGPSILRIQQVVRGDSAAYFCASSLYGGPYNEQFFGPGTRLTVL.

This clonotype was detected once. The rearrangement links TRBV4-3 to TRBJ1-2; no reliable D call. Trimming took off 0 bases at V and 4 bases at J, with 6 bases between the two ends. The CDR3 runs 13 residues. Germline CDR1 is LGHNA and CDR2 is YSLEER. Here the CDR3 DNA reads TGCGCCAGCAGCCAAGAGAACGCCTATGGCTACACCTTC. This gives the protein CASSQENAYGYTF.

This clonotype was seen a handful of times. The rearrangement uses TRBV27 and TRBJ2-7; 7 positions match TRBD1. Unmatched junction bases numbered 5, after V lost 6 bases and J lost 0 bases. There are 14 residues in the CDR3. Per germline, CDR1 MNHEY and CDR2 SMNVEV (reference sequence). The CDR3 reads CASSLQGHSYEQYF. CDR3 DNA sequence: TGTGCCAGCAGCCTACAGGGGCACTCCTACGAGCAGTACTTC.

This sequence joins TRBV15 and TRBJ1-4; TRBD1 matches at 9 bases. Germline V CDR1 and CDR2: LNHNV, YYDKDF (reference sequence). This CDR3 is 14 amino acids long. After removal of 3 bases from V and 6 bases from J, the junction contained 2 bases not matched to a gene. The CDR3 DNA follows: TGTGCCACCAGCAGGGACAGGGGAGATGAAAAACTGTTTTTT. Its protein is CATSRDRGDEKLFF.

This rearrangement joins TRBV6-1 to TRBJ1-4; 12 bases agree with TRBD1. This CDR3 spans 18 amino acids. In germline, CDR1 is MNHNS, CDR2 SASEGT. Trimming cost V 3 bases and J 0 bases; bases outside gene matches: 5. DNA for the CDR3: TGTGCCAGCAGTGACTGGGACAGGGGGCCGGCAACTAATGAAAAACTGTTTTTT. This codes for CASSDWDRGPATNEKLFF.

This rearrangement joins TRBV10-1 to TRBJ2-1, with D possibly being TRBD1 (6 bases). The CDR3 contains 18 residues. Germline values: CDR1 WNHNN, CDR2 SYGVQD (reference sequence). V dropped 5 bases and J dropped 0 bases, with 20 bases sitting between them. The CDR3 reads CASSSGTSIGGSYNEQFF. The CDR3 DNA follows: TGCGCCAGCAGTTCCGGGACATCAATTGGGGGCTCCTACAATGAGCAGTTCTTC.

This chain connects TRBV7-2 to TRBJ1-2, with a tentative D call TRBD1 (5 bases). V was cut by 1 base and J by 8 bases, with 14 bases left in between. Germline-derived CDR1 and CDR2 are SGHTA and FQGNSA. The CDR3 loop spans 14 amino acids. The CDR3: CASSLEASGGGYTF. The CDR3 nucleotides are TGTGCCAGCAGCTTAGAGGCTTCCGGGGGGGGCTACACCTTC.

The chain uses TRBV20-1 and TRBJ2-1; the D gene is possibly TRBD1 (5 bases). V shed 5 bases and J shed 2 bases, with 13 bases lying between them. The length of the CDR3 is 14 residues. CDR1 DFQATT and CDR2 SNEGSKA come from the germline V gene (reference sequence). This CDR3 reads CSAFTGSTYNEQFF. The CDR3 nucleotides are TGCAGTGCTTTTACAGGATCTACCTACAATGAGCAGTTCTTC.

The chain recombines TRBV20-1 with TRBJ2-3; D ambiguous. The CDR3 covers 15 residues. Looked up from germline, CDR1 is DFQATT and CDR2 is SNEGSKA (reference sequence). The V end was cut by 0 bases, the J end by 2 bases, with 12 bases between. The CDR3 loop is CSAREPGRTTDTQYF. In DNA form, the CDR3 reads TGCAGTGCTAGAGAACCGGGCAGAACCACAGATACGCAGTATTTT.

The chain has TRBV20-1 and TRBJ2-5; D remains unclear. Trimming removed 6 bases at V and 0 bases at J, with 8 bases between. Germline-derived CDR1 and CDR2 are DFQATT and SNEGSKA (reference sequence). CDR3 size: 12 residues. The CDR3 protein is CSAARNQETQYF. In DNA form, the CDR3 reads TGCAGTGCAGCCCGGAACCAAGAGACCCAGTACTTC.

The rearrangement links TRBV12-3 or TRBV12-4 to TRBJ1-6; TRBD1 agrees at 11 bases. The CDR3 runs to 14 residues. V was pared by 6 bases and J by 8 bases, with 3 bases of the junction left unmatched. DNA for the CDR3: TGTGCCAGCAGGCAGGACAGGGGGCATTCACCCCTCCACTTT. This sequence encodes CASRQDRGHSPLHF.

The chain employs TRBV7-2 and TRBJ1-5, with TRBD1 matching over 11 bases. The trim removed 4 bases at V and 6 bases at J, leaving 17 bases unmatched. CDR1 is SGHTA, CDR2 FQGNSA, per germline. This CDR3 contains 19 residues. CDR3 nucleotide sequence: TGTGCCAGCAGCTCATCCTCCAACAGGGACAGGGGGGTTGGTCAGCCCCAGCATTTT. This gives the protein CASSSSSNRDRGVGQPQHF.

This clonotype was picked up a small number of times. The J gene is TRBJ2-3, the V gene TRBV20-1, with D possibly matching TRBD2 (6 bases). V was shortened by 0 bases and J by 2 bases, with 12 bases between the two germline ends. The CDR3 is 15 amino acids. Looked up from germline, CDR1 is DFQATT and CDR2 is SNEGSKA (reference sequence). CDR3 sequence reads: CSARDPGANTDTQYF. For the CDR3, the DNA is TGCAGTGCTAGAGATCCGGGAGCCAACACAGATACGCAGTATTTT.

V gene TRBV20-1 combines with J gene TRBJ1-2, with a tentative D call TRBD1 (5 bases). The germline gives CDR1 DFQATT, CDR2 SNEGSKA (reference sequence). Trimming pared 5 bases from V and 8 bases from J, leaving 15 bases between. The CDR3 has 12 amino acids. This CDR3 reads CSAGEGWDGYTF. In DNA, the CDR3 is TGCAGTGCTGGGGAGGGTTGGGACGGCTACACCTTC.

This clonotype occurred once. For the CDR3, the DNA is TGTGCCAGCAGAGGGGCAGGGTCTTATTACAATGAGCAGTTCTTC. Residues: CASRGAGSYYNEQFF. This chain uses TRBV2 with TRBJ2-1, with D perhaps TRBD1 (5 bases). Looked up from germline, CDR1 is SNHLY and CDR2 is FYNNEI. Trimming pared 6 bases from V and 4 bases from J, leaving 16 bases between. The CDR3 covers 15 residues.

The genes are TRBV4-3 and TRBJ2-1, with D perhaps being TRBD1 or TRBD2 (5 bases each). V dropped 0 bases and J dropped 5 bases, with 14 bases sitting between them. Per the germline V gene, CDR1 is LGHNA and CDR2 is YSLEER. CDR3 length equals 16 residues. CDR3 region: CASSQDWDHRNNEQFF. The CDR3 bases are TGCGCCAGCAGCCAAGATTGGGACCATCGGAACAATGAGCAGTTCTTC.

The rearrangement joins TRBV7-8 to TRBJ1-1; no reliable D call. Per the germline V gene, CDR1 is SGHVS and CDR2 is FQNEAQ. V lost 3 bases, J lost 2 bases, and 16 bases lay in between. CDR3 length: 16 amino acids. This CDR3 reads CASSFRVRDTNTEAFF. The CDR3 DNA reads TGTGCCAGCAGCTTCCGGGTCCGAGACACCAACACTGAAGCTTTCTTT. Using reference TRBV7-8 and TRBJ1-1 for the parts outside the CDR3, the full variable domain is GAGVSQSPRYKVAKRGQDVALRCDPISGHVSLFWYQQALGQGPEFLTYFQNEAQLDKSGLPSDRFFAERPEGSVSTLKIQRTQQEDSAVYLCASSFRVRDTNTEAFFGQGTRLTVV.

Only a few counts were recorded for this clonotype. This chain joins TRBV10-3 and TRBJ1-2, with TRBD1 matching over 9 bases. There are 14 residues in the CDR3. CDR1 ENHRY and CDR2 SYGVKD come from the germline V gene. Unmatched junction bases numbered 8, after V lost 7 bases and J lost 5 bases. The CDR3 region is CAIMSGQGIYGYTF. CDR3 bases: TGTGCCATCATGTCGGGACAGGGTATATATGGCTACACCTTC.